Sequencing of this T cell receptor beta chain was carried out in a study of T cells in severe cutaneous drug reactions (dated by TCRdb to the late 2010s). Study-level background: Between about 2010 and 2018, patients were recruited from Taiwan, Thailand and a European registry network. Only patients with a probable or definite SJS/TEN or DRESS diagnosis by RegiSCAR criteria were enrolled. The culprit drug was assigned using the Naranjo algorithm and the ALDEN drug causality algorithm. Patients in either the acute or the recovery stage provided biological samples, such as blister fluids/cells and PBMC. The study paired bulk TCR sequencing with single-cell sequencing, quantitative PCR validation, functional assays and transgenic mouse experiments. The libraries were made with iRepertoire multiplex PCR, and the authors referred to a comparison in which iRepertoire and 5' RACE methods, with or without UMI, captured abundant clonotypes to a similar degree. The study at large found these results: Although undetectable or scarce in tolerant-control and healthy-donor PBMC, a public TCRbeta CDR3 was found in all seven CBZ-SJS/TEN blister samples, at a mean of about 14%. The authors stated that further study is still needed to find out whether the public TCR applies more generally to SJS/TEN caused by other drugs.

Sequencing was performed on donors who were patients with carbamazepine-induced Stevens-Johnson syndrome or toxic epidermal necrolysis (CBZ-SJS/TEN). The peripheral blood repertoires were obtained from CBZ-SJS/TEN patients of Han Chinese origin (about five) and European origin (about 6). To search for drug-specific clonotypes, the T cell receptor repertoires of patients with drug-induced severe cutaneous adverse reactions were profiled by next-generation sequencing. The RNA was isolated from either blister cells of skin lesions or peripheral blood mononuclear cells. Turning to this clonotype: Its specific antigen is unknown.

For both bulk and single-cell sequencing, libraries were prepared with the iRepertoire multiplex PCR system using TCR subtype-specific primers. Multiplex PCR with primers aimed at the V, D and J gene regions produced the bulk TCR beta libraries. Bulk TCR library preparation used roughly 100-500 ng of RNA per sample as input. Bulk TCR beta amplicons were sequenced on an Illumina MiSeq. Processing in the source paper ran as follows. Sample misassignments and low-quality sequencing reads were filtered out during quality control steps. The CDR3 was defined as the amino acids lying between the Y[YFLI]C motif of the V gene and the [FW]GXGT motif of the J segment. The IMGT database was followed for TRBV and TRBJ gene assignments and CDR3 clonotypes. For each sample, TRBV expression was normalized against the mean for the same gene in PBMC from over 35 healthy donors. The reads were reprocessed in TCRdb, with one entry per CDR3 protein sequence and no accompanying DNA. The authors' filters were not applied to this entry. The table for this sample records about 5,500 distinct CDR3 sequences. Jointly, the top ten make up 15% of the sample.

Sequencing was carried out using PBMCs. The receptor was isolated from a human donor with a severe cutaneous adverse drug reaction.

The CDR3 corresponds to CASSLAADTEAFF. The rearrangement joined TRBV13 to TRBJ1-1. The CDR3 goes from the cysteine to the phenylalanine over 13 residues. The DNA is not on file. CDR1 and CDR2, looked up from the germline V gene (reference sequence), are PRHDT and FYEKMQ.